A single sample gave rise to the 19 T cell receptor beta chains below, sequenced in a study of blood T cell repertoires in COVID-19. The table came from immunoSEQ multiplex PCR; TCRdb's copy has only in-frame clones and leaves some out. The table lists under 200,000 clones, about 86% of them singletons. The sequenced material came from peripheral blood. Receptors originate from a man aged 55 to 70 with acute or convalescent COVID-19.

The chain is built from TRBV3-1 (or the pseudogene TRBV3-2) and TRBJ2-1, with 9 bases aligning to TRBD2. From germline, CDR1 is LGHDT and CDR2 YNNKEL (reference sequence). J gave up 9 bases and V 4 bases, and 13 bases lay outside the gene matches. There are 16 residues in the CDR3. The CDR3 here is CASSPGLANPVSEQFF. CDR3 DNA: TGTGCCAGCAGCCCCGGACTAGCGAACCCAGTCAGTGAGCAGTTCTTC.

The chain combines TRBV11-3 with TRBJ2-2, with D perhaps TRBD2 (6 bases). The CDR3 is 14 residues long. The V gene's germline CDR1 is SGHNT and CDR2 YENEEA. Deletions cut 1 base from V and 3 bases from J, with 6 bases between. The CDR3 nucleotides read TGTGCCAGCAGCTTAGGGGGGGACACCGGGGAGCTGTTTTTT. It codes for CASSLGGDTGELFF.

The chain has TRBV3-1 (or the pseudogene TRBV3-2) and TRBJ2-7; TRBD1 aligns across 9 bases. This CDR3 region has 12 residues. After removal of 4 bases from V and 13 bases from J, the junction contained 8 bases not matched to a gene. The V gene's germline CDR1 is LGHDT and CDR2 YNNKEL (reference sequence). This CDR3 reads CASSPERDRVYF. The DNA for the CDR3 is TGTGCCAGCAGCCCTGAGCGGGACAGGGTCTACTTC.

This clone was found once. The V gene is TRBV11-2, the J gene TRBJ2-7, with D tentatively TRBD1 (6 bases). Germline CDR1 and CDR2: SGHAT and FQNNGV. Deletions cut 4 bases from V and 3 bases from J, with 16 bases between. The CDR3 loop spans 15 amino acids. For the CDR3, the DNA is TGTGCCAGCAGCTCGTACAGGGAGAGGGGCTACGAGCAGTACTTC. Translating it yields CASSSYRERGYEQYF.

This chain links TRBV19 with TRBJ1-1, with a possible D match to TRBD1 (5 bases). With 4 bases removed from V and 2 bases from J, the gap between germline ends came to 14 bases. The CDR3 spans 15 residues. Germline V CDR1 and CDR2: LNHDA, SQIVND (reference sequence). CDR3 nucleotides: TGTGCCAGTAGTACGACCCGGCAGGGCAACACTGAAGCTTTCTTT. Its protein product is CASSTTRQGNTEAFF.

The V gene is TRBV9, the J gene TRBJ1-1, with D possibly matching TRBD1 (6 bases). Germline V gene lookup returns CDR1 SGDLS and CDR2 YYNGEE. With 0 bases removed from V and 6 bases from J, the gap between germline ends came to 9 bases. This CDR3 is built from 13 residues. The CDR3 coding sequence is TGTGCCAGCAGCGTAGAAGGGGGGGCTGAAGCTTTCTTT. Translated, it gives CASSVEGGAEAFF.

V and J are TRBV6-5 and TRBJ2-7; 7 bases fit TRBD1. The V gene's germline CDR1 is MNHEY and CDR2 SVGAGI. V was clipped by 6 bases and J by 5 bases; unmatched bases: 10. This CDR3 comprises 14 residues. The chain's CDR3 is CASRGTAPTNEQYF. The CDR3 region has the DNA TGTGCCAGCAGGGGGACAGCCCCGACTAACGAGCAGTACTTC.

The chain uses TRBV25-1 and TRBJ1-2; perhaps TRBD1 as D (5 bases). The germline V and J ends were trimmed by 6 bases and 4 bases, with 15 bases remaining between them. CDR1 is MGHDK and CDR2 is SYGVNS in the germline V gene. The CDR3 is 14 residues long. In DNA form, the CDR3 reads TGTGCCAGCAGGGGGCCTCACTCTGCCTATGGCTACACCTTC. Translated: CASRGPHSAYGYTF.

This chain links TRBV5-1 with TRBJ1-4; D might be TRBD1 (6 bases). The CDR3 consists of 14 residues. The V end lost 3 bases, the J end lost 6 bases, and 12 bases lay between the germline ends. Germline-derived CDR1 and CDR2 are SGHRS and YFSETQ. The CDR3: CASSSNTGHEKLFF. CDR3 DNA sequence: TGCGCCAGCAGCTCGAATACAGGGCATGAAAAACTGTTTTTT.

The chain has TRBV10-1 and TRBJ1-1, with D unresolved. With 6 bases removed from V and 3 bases from J, the gap between germline ends came to 11 bases. This CDR3 is 13 amino acids long. Germline V gives CDR1 WNHNN, CDR2 SYGVQD (reference sequence). The chain's CDR3 is CASRENRDTEAFF. In DNA, the CDR3 is TGCGCCAGCAGAGAAAACCGGGACACTGAAGCTTTCTTT.

The chain carries TRBV28 and TRBJ1-1; 7 nucleotides match TRBD1. CDR3 length: 15 amino acids. Germline V gene sequence: CDR1 MDHEN, CDR2 SYDVKM. Germline trimming cut 6 bases from V and 9 bases from J; bases unmatched to any gene: 16. The CDR3 here is CASSPPPILGGKAFF. The DNA for the CDR3 is TGTGCCAGCAGCCCACCCCCAATCCTAGGGGGCAAAGCTTTCTTT. Based on the CDR3 plus reference TRBV28 and TRBJ1-1, the full variable domain is DVKVTQSSRYLVKRTGEKVFLECVQDMDHENMFWYRQDPGLGLRLIYFSYDVKMKEKGDIPEGYSVSREKKERFSLILESASTNQTSMYLCASSPPPILGGKAFFGQGTRLTVV.

J is TRBJ2-7 and V is TRBV29-1; tentative D call: TRBD2 (5 bases). Looked up from germline, CDR1 is SQVTM and CDR2 is ANQGSEA. This CDR3 region has 13 residues. Between the trimmed V and J ends, which lost 2 bases and 4 bases, there was a span of 12 bases. The CDR3 region is CSVEYGSTYEQYF. The DNA of the CDR3 is TGCAGCGTTGAATATGGGAGTACTTACGAGCAGTACTTC.

Comments on this clone: The same CDR3 arises from other DNA sequences in this sample as well. The chain recombines TRBV9 with TRBJ2-3; no firm D call. CDR3 length: 12 residues. Trimming pared 3 bases from V and 6 bases from J, leaving 8 bases between. Germline V lookup: CDR1 SGDLS, CDR2 YYNGEE. The DNA of the CDR3 is TGTGCCAGCAGCGCCTACTCGGATACGCAGTATTTT. As protein: CASSAYSDTQYF.

The chain links TRBV19 to TRBJ2-1, with D tentatively TRBD1 (5 bases). The V end lost 3 bases, the J end lost 4 bases, and 10 bases lay between the germline ends. The CDR3 runs 14 residues. Germline V gene sequence: CDR1 LNHDA, CDR2 SQIVND (reference sequence). CDR3 sequence: CASSMGDRYNEQFF. The CDR3 coding sequence is TGTGCCAGTAGTATGGGTGACAGATACAATGAGCAGTTCTTC.

The chain combines TRBV28 with TRBJ1-6, with TRBD1 matching over 8 bases. This CDR3 spans 13 amino acids. Germline loops: CDR1 MDHEN, CDR2 SYDVKM. V trimming: 8 bases; J trimming: 9 bases; junction bases outside the gene matches: 6. This CDR3 is CASSGQGSSPLHF. CDR3 coding DNA: TGTGCCAGCTCAGGACAGGGAAGTTCACCCCTCCACTTT.

The chain couples TRBV27 to TRBJ2-5; D perhaps matches TRBD2 (6 bases). V gave up 4 bases and J gave up 4 bases, with 13 bases separating them. From germline, CDR1 is MNHEY and CDR2 SMNVEV (reference sequence). The CDR3 has 14 residues. The CDR3: CASSSMGGRETQYF. CDR3 nucleotides: TGTGCCAGCAGTTCCATGGGGGGTCGAGAGACCCAGTACTTC.

This clone occurred once. The chain combines TRBV30 with TRBJ2-7, with 7 bases identical to TRBD1. The ends lost 0 bases at V and 6 bases at J; junction bases unmatched: 8. Germline-derived CDR1 and CDR2 are GTSNPN and SVGIG (reference sequence). CDR3 length equals 14 residues. Written as DNA, the CDR3 is TGTGCCTGGAGTGTAAACAGGGGAAGTGGCGAGCAGTACTTC. Its translation is CAWSVNRGSGEQYF.

This sequence joins TRBV7-9 and TRBJ2-1; possibly TRBD1 for D (6 bases). CDR1 is SEHNR and CDR2 is FQNEAQ in the germline V gene (reference sequence). Trimming pared 5 bases from V and 4 bases from J, leaving 18 bases between. The CDR3 has 16 residues. The CDR3 bases are TGTGCCAGCAGCCCAAAGGACAGAATCCCTTACAATGAGCAGTTCTTC. Encoded protein: CASSPKDRIPYNEQFF.

The gene calls are TRBV11-1 and TRBJ2-1; TRBD1 matches 8 bases. The V and J ends lost 6 bases and 9 bases, in that order; junction bases with no gene match: 10. The germline V gene encodes CDR1 SGHAT and CDR2 FQDESV (reference sequence). The CDR3 is 14 residues long. CDR3 nucleotides: TGTGCCAGCAGTTTTTATGGACAGGGTCCTGAGCAGTTCTTC. Its protein is CASSFYGQGPEQFF.